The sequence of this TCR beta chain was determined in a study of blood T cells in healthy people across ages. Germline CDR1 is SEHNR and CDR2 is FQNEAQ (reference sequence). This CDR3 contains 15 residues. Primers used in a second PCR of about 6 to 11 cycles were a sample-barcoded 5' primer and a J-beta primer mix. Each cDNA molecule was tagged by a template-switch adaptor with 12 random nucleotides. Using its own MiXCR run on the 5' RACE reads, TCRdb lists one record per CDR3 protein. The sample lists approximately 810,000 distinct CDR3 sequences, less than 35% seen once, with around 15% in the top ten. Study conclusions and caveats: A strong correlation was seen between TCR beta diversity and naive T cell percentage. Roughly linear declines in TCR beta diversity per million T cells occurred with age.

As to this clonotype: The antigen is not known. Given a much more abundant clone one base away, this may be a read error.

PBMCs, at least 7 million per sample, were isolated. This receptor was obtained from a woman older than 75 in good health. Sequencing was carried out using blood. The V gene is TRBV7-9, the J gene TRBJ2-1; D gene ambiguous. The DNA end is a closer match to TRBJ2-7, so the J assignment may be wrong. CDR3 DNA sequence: TGTGCCAGCAGCTTGGTTTTGAGCTCCTACAATGAGCAGTACTTC. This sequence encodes CASSLVLSSYNEQYF.